This entry concerns a single TCR beta chain. This specimen belongs to a study of shared clonotypes between healthy human individuals. This CDR3 spans 16 amino acids. The germline gives CDR1 MNHNS, CDR2 SASEGT. The J segment lost 9 bases and the V segment lost 4 bases, leaving 9 bases of the junction unmatched. DNA from unsorted PBMC was sequenced on ten immunoSEQ deep assay plates. Methods used by the authors: Sequence data from immunoSEQ were junction-only and lacked quality scores; consequently, filtering differed. Data came from immunoSEQ multiplex PCR; TCRdb stores just in-frame clones and leaves some out. The V and J calls and the clone size are those of that table, but D and trimming were determined from the DNA. Here the sample spans some 470,000 clones, 76% being singletons.

The V call is TRBV6-1, the J call TRBJ2-1, with 13 bases that match TRBD2. The TCR comes from a woman aged 40 to 50 in good health. Some clones in this sample may be carry-over from other donors' samples. Material: PBMCs. The CDR3 loop is CASSGSGTSGIGEQFF. In DNA, the CDR3 is TGTGCCAGCAGTGGATCCGGGACTAGCGGGATTGGTGAGCAGTTCTTC.